The 16 T cell receptor beta chains reported below all come from one sample, sequenced in a study of cytomegalovirus exposure and HLA in healthy donors. Both 60 Vbeta primers and 13 Jbeta primers went into the PCR. Repertoires were generated with immunoSEQ multiplex PCR, while TCRdb's copy carries only in-frame clones and drops some. The repertoire has approximately 210,000 clones, 70% to 90% of them found once; the top ten carry 1.5% to 2%. Material: PBMCs. The origin of the receptors is a young woman in good health and CMV-seronegative.

The chain has TRBV7-8 and TRBJ2-3; D might be TRBD1 (6 bases). This CDR3 region has 17 residues. The V gene's germline CDR1 is SGHVS and CDR2 FQNEAQ. V was trimmed by 0 bases and J by 2 bases, leaving 15 bases between them. Here the CDR3 DNA reads TGTGCCAGCAGCTTAGCCACAGGGTCTGCGCACACAGATACGCAGTATTTT. Its translation is CASSLATGSAHTDTQYF.

The chain combines TRBV27 with TRBJ2-1, with 9 bases that match TRBD1. Trimming removed 6 bases from V and 8 bases from J; junction bases left unmatched: 14. CDR3 length: 16 residues. Per the germline V gene, CDR1 is MNHEY and CDR2 is SMNVEV (reference sequence). CDR3 sequence reads: CASSNTPGQGSHEQFF. The CDR3 DNA reads TGTGCCAGCAGCAATACTCCGGGACAGGGTTCCCATGAGCAGTTCTTC.

This clone appeared a single time. V is TRBV6-8 and J is TRBJ1-6, with 9 bases lining up with TRBD1. The CDR3 covers 18 residues. Germline V CDR1 and CDR2: MNHGY, SAAAGT. V dropped 2 bases and J dropped 0; count of bases not matched to a gene: 5. The CDR3 region is CASSYRGTGRSYNSPLHF. The CDR3 region has the DNA TGTGCCAGCAGTTACCGTGGGACAGGGCGCTCCTATAATTCACCCCTCCACTTT.

The chain has TRBV5-4 and TRBJ2-3, with 7 bases fitting TRBD2. Germline CDR1 and CDR2: SGHNT and YYREEE (reference sequence). The J segment lost 1 base and the V segment lost 2 bases, leaving 7 bases of the junction unmatched. There are 16 residues in the CDR3. The CDR3 nucleotides read TGTGCCAGCAGCTTCCCCAGCGGGGAAGGCACAGATACGCAGTATTTT. Translation: CASSFPSGEGTDTQYF.

Here the CDR3 reads CASSLGEYTIYF. In nucleotides, the CDR3 is TGTGCCAGCAGCTTGGGGGAGTACACCATATATTTT. The chain has TRBV5-6 and TRBJ1-3; no firm D call. Germline V gene sequence: CDR1 SGHDT, CDR2 YYEEEE. With 0 bases removed from V and 8 bases from J, the gap between germline ends came to 6 bases. This CDR3 has 12 amino acids.

The CDR3 DNA is TGCGCCAGCAGCGCTAACTCTGGAAACACCATATATTTT. This gives the protein CASSANSGNTIYF. V is TRBV10-2 and J is TRBJ1-3; D gene unclear. CDR1 is WSHSY, CDR2 SAAADI, per germline. The CDR3 loop spans 13 amino acids. V was clipped by 6 bases and J by 0 bases, with 6 bases between them.

V and J are TRBV20-1 and TRBJ1-1; weak D call: TRBD1 (6 bases). Trimming took off 8 bases at V and 10 bases at J, with 17 bases between the two ends. Germline CDR1 DFQATT, CDR2 SNEGSKA (reference sequence). The CDR3 runs to 11 residues. Written as DNA, the CDR3 is TGCAGTCCCGAAACAGGGTTTCGAGCTTTCTTT. Translating gives CSPETGFRAFF.

The genes are TRBV7-6 and TRBJ2-7, with TRBD2 matching 9 bases. CDR3 length: 17 amino acids. Trimming took 0 bases from V and 4 from J; bases not matched to a gene: 10. Germline V gene lookup returns CDR1 SGHVS and CDR2 FNYEAQ. CDR3 sequence (DNA): TGTGCCAGCAGCTTAGCGGATGGTCTAGCGGGGAATTACGAGCAGTACTTC. Translated, it gives CASSLADGLAGNYEQYF.

The chain uses TRBV29-1 and TRBJ2-3, with D possibly being TRBD1 (6 bases). V shed 8 bases and J shed 4 bases, with 13 bases lying between them. The CDR3 contains 12 residues. Germline lookup yields CDR1 SQVTM and CDR2 ANQGSEA. This CDR3 reads CSQGEGADTQYF. As DNA, the CDR3 is TGCAGCCAAGGAGAGGGGGCAGATACGCAGTATTTT.

This chain connects TRBV2 to TRBJ1-6; possible D gene TRBD1, 6 bases. Deletions cut 6 bases from V and 10 bases from J, with 16 bases between. CDR1 SNHLY and CDR2 FYNNEI come from the germline V gene. CDR3 length: 14 amino acids. The CDR3 protein is CASRTTGLESPLHF. CDR3 sequence (DNA): TGTGCCAGCAGGACTACAGGGTTAGAATCACCCCTCCACTTT. Together with reference TRBV2 and TRBJ1-6, the CDR3 gives the full variable domain: EPEVTQTPSHQVTQMGQEVILRCVPISNHLYFYWYRQILGQKVEFLVSFYNNEISEKSEIFDDQFSVERPDGSNFTLKIRSTKLEDSAMYFCASRTTGLESPLHFGNGTRLTVT.

The chain carries TRBV7-8 and TRBJ1-5; 7 bases map to TRBD1. The CDR3 totals 17 residues. After removal of 5 bases from V and 7 bases from J, the junction contained 17 bases not matched to a gene. The germline V gene encodes CDR1 SGHVS and CDR2 FQNEAQ. The CDR3 spells CASSLQRLDRARQPQHF. The CDR3 DNA follows: TGTGCCAGCAGCCTCCAACGACTCGACAGGGCAAGGCAGCCCCAGCATTTT.

The chain has TRBV6-1 and TRBJ1-5; 9 positions match TRBD1. The CDR3 covers 14 residues. Germline V gene lookup returns CDR1 MNHNS and CDR2 SASEGT. V lost 7 bases, J lost 4 bases, and 5 bases stayed unmatched. This CDR3 is CASKGQGHNQPQHF. DNA for the CDR3: TGTGCCAGCAAGGGACAGGGCCATAATCAGCCCCAGCATTTT.

The chain carries TRBV6-6 and TRBJ1-2; 10 bases are shared with TRBD1. The CDR3 has 16 amino acids. J was trimmed by 2 bases and V by 5 bases; bases with no gene match: 8. Germline CDR1 is MNHNY and CDR2 is SVGAGI (reference sequence). The DNA for the CDR3 is TGTGCCAGCAGTCGACGCGACAGGGGGCGCAACTATGGCTACACCTTC. Amino acid sequence: CASSRRDRGRNYGYTF.

The rearrangement uses TRBV29-1 and TRBJ1-2; 7 bases map to TRBD1. The CDR3 covers 14 residues. After removal of 0 bases from V and 1 base from J, the junction contained 2 bases not matched to a gene. Germline V gene sequence: CDR1 SQVTM, CDR2 ANQGSEA. Here the CDR3 reads CSVEENRGNYGYTF. CDR3 DNA sequence: TGCAGCGTTGAAGAGAACAGGGGTAACTATGGCTACACCTTC.

The chain joins TRBV6-1 to TRBJ2-5, with D possibly being TRBD1 (6 bases). With the DNA end fitting TRBJ2-7 better, the J assignment may be wrong. The CDR3 consists of 13 residues. Germline V CDR1 and CDR2: MNHNS, SASEGT. In nucleotides, the CDR3 is TGTGCCATCGAAGCGACAGGACACTACGAGCAGTACTTC. It translates to CAIEATGHYEQYF.

The CDR3 coding sequence is TGTGCCAGCAGCCGTCCTATGAACACTGAAGCTTTCTTT. It translates to CASSRPMNTEAFF. V gene TRBV7-9 combines with J gene TRBJ1-1; D is unclear. Germline V gene lookup returns CDR1 SEHNR and CDR2 FQNEAQ (reference sequence). Trimming took off 5 bases at V and 0 bases at J, with 7 bases between the two ends. The CDR3 covers 13 residues.